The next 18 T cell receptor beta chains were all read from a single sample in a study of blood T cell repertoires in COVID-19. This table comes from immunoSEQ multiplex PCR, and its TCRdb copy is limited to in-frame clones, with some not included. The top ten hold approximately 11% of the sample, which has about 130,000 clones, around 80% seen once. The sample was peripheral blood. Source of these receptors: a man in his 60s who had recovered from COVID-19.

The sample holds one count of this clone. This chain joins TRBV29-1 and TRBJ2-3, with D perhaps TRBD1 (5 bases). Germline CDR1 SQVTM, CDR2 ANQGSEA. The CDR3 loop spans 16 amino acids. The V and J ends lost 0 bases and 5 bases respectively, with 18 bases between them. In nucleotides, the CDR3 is TGCAGCGTTGAAGATCTAAACTACCCTAGGGGAGATACGCAGTATTTT. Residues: CSVEDLNYPRGDTQYF.

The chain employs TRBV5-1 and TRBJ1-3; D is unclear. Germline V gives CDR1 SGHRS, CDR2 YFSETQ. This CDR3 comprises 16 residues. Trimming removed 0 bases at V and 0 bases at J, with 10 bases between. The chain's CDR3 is CASSLVSDFSGNTIYF. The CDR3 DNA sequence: TGCGCCAGCAGCTTGGTGTCGGACTTCTCTGGAAACACCATATATTTT.

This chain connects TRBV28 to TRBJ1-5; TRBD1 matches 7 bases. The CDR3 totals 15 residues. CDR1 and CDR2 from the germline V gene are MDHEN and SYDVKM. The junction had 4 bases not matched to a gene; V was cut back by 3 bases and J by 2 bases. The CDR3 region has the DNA TGTGCCAGCAGTTTTGACAGGGTGGGCAATCAGCCCCAGCATTTT. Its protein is CASSFDRVGNQPQHF. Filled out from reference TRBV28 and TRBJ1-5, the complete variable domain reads DVKVTQSSRYLVKRTGEKVFLECVQDMDHENMFWYRQDPGLGLRLIYFSYDVKMKEKGDIPEGYSVSREKKERFSLILESASTNQTSMYLCASSFDRVGNQPQHFGDGTRLSIL.

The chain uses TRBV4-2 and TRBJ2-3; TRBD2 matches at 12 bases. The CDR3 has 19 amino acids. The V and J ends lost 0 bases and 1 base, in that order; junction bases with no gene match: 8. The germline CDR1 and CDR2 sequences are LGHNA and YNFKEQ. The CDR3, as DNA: TGTGCCAGCAGCCAAGATCAATCTAGCGGGAGGGCCGGCACAGATACGCAGTATTTT. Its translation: CASSQDQSSGRAGTDTQYF.

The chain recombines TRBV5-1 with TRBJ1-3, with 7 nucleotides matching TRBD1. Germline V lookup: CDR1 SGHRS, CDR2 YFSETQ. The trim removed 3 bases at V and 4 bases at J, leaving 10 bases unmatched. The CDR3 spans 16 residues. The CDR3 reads CASSSGRDSGGNTIYF. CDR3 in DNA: TGCGCCAGCAGCTCAGGAAGGGACAGCGGCGGAAACACCATATATTTT.

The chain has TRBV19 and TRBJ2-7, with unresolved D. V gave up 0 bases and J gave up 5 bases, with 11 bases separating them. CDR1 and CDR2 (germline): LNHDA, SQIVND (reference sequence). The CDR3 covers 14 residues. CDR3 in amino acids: CASSIESTVHEQYF. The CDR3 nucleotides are TGTGCCAGTAGTATAGAAAGCACTGTCCACGAGCAGTACTTC.

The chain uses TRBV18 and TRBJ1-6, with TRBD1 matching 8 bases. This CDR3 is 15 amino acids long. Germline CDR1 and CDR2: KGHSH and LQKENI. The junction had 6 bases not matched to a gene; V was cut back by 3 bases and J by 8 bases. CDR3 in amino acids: CASSPGTGGDSPLHF. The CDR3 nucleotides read TGTGCCAGCTCACCGGGGACAGGAGGCGATTCACCCCTCCACTTT. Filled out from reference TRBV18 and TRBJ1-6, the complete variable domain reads NAGVMQNPRHLVRRRGQEARLRCSPMKGHSHVYWYRQLPEEGLKFMVYLQKENIIDESGMPKERFSAEFPKEGPSILRIQQVVRGDSAAYFCASSPGTGGDSPLHFGNGTRLTVT.

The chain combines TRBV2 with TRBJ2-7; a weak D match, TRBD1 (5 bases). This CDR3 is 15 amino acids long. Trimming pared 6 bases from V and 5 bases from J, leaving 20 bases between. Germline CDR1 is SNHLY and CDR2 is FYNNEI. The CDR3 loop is CASRPDSSRGNEQYF. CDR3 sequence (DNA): TGTGCCAGCAGACCAGACAGTTCCCGTGGGAACGAGCAGTACTTC. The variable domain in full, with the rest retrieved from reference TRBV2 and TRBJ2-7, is EPEVTQTPSHQVTQMGQEVILRCVPISNHLYFYWYRQILGQKVEFLVSFYNNEISEKSEIFDDQFSVERPDGSNFTLKIRSTKLEDSAMYFCASRPDSSRGNEQYFGPGTRLTVT.

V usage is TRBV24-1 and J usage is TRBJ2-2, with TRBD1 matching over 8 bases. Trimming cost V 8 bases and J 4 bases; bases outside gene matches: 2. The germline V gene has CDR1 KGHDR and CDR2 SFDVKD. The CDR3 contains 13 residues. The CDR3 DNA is TGTGCCACCACGGACAGGGCCACCGGGGAGCTGTTTTTT. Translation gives CATTDRATGELFF.

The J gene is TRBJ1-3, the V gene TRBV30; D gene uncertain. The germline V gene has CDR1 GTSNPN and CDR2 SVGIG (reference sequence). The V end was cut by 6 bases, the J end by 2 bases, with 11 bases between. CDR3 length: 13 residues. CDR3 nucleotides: TGTGCCTGCACGGGAAGTCCTGGAAACACCATATATTTT. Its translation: CACTGSPGNTIYF. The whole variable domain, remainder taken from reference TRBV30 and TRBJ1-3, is SQTIHQWPATLVQPVGSPLSLECTVEGTSNPNLYWYRQAAGRGLQLLFYSVGIGQISSEVPQNLSASRPQDRQFILSSKKLLLSDSGFYLCACTGSPGNTIYFGEGSWLTVV.

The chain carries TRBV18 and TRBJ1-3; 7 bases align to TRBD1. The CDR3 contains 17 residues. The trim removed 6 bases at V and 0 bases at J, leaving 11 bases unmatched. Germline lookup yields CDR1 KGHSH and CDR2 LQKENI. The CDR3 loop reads CASSLQTGYLSGNTIYF. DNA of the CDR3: TGTGCCAGCTCTCTGCAGACAGGGTACCTCTCTGGAAACACCATATATTTT.

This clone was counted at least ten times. This CDR3 is CASSHDAGTGSNEQFF. The CDR3 DNA reads as TGCGCCAGCAGCCATGATGCCGGGACAGGGAGTAATGAGCAGTTCTTC. The chain carries TRBV4-1 and TRBJ2-1, with 9 nucleotides matching TRBD1. From germline, CDR1 is MGHRA and CDR2 YSYEKL. The CDR3 spans 16 residues. The junction had 10 bases not matched to a gene; V was cut back by 3 bases and J by 7 bases.

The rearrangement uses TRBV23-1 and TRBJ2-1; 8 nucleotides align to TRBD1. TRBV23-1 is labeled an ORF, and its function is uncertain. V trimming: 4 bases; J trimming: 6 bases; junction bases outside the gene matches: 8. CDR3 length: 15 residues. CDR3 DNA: TGCGCCAGCAGTCCGGACAGGGACCCTGGCAATGAGCAGTTCTTC. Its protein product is CASSPDRDPGNEQFF.

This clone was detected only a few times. This CDR3 is CASSQGNRGLGNTIYF. Written as DNA, the CDR3 is TGTGCCAGCAGCCAGGGAAACAGGGGGCTTGGAAACACCATATATTTT. The chain combines TRBV14 with TRBJ1-3; 9 bases map to TRBD1. Trimming removed 3 bases from V and 3 bases from J; junction bases left unmatched: 6. The length of the CDR3 is 16 residues. The germline V gene has CDR1 SGHDN and CDR2 FVKESK.

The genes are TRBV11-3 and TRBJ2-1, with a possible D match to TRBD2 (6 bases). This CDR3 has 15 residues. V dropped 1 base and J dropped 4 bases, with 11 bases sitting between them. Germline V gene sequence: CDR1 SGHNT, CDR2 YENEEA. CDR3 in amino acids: CASSLAGDTYNEQFF. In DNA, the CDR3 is TGTGCCAGCAGCTTAGCGGGGGATACATACAATGAGCAGTTCTTC.

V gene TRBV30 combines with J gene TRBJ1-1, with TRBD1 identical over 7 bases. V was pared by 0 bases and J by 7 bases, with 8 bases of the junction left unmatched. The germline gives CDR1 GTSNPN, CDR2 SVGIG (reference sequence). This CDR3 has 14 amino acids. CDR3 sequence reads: CAWSVVRGAGEAFF. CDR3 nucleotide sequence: TGTGCCTGGAGTGTAGTCAGGGGGGCCGGTGAAGCTTTCTTT.

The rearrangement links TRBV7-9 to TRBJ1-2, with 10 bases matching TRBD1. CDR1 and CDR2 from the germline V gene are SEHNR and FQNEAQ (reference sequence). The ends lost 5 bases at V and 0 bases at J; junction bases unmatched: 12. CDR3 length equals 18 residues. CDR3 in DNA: TGTGCCAGCAGCCCAGAGGGGGACAGGGGCAGTTCTAACTATGGCTACACCTTC. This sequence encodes CASSPEGDRGSSNYGYTF.

The CDR3 protein is CASSVDIGGGTSEETQYF. As DNA, the CDR3 is TGTGCCAGCAGCGTAGATATCGGCGGCGGGACGAGCGAAGAGACCCAGTACTTC. This chain joins TRBV9 and TRBJ2-5; TRBD2 is a possible D gene (6 bases). V was trimmed by 0 bases and J by 3 bases, leaving 21 bases between them. The CDR3 has 18 residues. CDR1 SGDLS and CDR2 YYNGEE come from the germline V gene.